The 27 T cell receptor beta chains listed next were all sequenced from one sample in a study of identical twins. One entry per CDR3 protein results from TCRdb running MiXCR on the 5' RACE reads. The sample yields about 890,000 distinct CDR3 sequences, 10% to 15% seen once. The sample also formed part of further work on yellow fever vaccine responses in identical twins.

Sequencing was performed on PBMCs. The receptors come from a woman aged 18-29 years in good health.

At least ten counts were recorded for this clonotype. CDR3 bases: TGTGCCAGCAGTTTTAAGGGCCGGGGCACAGATACGCAGTATTTT. Translation: CASSFKGRGTDTQYF. This chain links TRBV27 with TRBJ2-3; D is unclear. Germline V CDR1 and CDR2: MNHEY, SMNVEV (reference sequence). Trimming took 3 bases from V and 1 from J, leaving 11 bases between them. The CDR3 is 15 residues long.

This sequence joins TRBV25-1 and TRBJ2-7; D ambiguous. Trimming left V 5 bases short and J 5 bases short, with 7 bases between. The germline CDR1 and CDR2 sequences are MGHDK and SYGVNS. The CDR3 totals 11 residues. CDR3 region: CASSTVNEQYF. DNA of the CDR3: TGTGCCAGCAGTACGGTGAACGAGCAGTACTTC.

This clonotype was seen a handful of times. This chain joins TRBV5-4 and TRBJ2-2, with D tentatively TRBD1 (5 bases). The CDR3 has 16 residues. CDR1 and CDR2 from the germline V gene are SGHNT and YYREEE (reference sequence). Trimming shortened V by 4 bases and J by 2 bases, and 15 bases separated the two germline ends. In DNA form, the CDR3 reads TGTGCCAGCAGCCGACCGATGACAGATAACACCGGGGAGCTGTTTTTT. This translates into CASSRPMTDNTGELFF. The full variable domain, completed using reference TRBV5-4 and TRBJ2-2, is ETGVTQSPTHLIKTRGQQVTLRCSSQSGHNTVSWYQQALGQGPQFIFQYYREEENGRGNFPPRFSGLQFPNYSSELNVNALELDDSALYLCASSRPMTDNTGELFFGEGSRLTVL.

This chain uses TRBV2 with TRBJ2-7, with 8 positions matching TRBD1. CDR1 is SNHLY and CDR2 is FYNNEI in the germline V gene. The CDR3 length is 14 residues. The J segment lost 4 bases and the V segment lost 7 bases, leaving 9 bases of the junction unmatched. The CDR3 bases are TGTGCCAGCAAATCCGGGACAGGTCTTTACGAGCAGTACTTC. This gives the protein CASKSGTGLYEQYF.

The chain couples TRBV28 to TRBJ2-1, with TRBD2 as a possible D gene (6 bases). V was cut by 7 bases and J by 0 bases, with 13 bases left in between. The CDR3 spans 15 residues. Germline V gene sequence: CDR1 MDHEN, CDR2 SYDVKM. The CDR3 DNA reads as TGTGCCAGCATCCCGGACGGGAGCTCCTACAATGAGCAGTTCTTC. This translates into CASIPDGSSYNEQFF.

This clonotype was seen more than once but under ten times. The V call is TRBV20-1, the J call TRBJ1-2; weak D call: TRBD1 (6 bases). V lost 0 bases and J 4 bases, leaving 18 bases between the germline ends. This CDR3 contains 16 residues. Germline CDR1 is DFQATT and CDR2 is SNEGSKA (reference sequence). CDR3 sequence (DNA): TGCAGTGCTAGAGAACACGCAGGGGTTCGCGCCTATGGCTACACCTTC. Its translation: CSAREHAGVRAYGYTF.

This clonotype has only a few counts. The genes are TRBV7-6 and TRBJ2-3; the D call may be TRBD1 or TRBD2 (5 bases each). Germline V CDR1 and CDR2: SGHVS, FNYEAQ. This CDR3 is 16 amino acids long. V shed 1 base and J shed 1 base, with 12 bases lying between them. The CDR3 DNA reads TGTGCCAGCAGCTTAGTTCTGGGGACGCGCACAGATACGCAGTATTTT. This encodes CASSLVLGTRTDTQYF.

V and J are TRBV12-3 or TRBV12-4 and TRBJ2-5, with TRBD1 matching 7 bases. The CDR3 sequence is 17 residues long. Trimming at V came to 6 bases and at J to 3 bases, leaving 16 bases not matched to a gene. CDR3 amino acids: CASREGALQRTKETQYF. For the CDR3, the DNA is TGTGCCAGCAGAGAGGGGGCCCTTCAGCGAACTAAAGAGACCCAGTACTTC.

In this sample, this clonotype turned up a few times. This rearrangement joins TRBV15 to TRBJ1-1; 7 positions match TRBD1. The CDR3 has 17 amino acids. With 0 bases clipped from V and 0 bases from J, the junction kept 7 bases outside the gene matches. Germline V gives CDR1 LNHNV, CDR2 YYDKDF (reference sequence). CDR3 sequence (DNA): TGTGCCACCAGCAGAGACCAAAGACAGGGATTGAACACTGAAGCTTTCTTT. Encoded protein: CATSRDQRQGLNTEAFF. Full variable domain (rest looked up from reference TRBV15 and TRBJ1-1): DAMVIQNPRYQVTQFGKPVTLSCSQTLNHNVMYWYQQKSSQAPKLLFHYYDKDFNNEADTPDNFQSRRPNTSFCFLDIRSPGLGDTAMYLCATSRDQRQGLNTEAFFGQGTRLTVV.

The chain links TRBV5-5 to TRBJ2-7; no firm D call. Trimming pared 2 bases from V and 5 bases from J, leaving 14 bases between. The CDR3 sequence is 14 residues long. Germline CDR1 is SGHKS and CDR2 is YYEKEE (reference sequence). CDR3 bases: TGTGCCAGCAGCTTCCTGGTCCCTCTTGACGAGCAGTACTTC. Translated: CASSFLVPLDEQYF.

There are many counts of this clonotype. V gene TRBV3-1 combines with J gene TRBJ1-5; D is uncertain. CDR3 length equals 15 residues. Germline V CDR1 and CDR2: LGHDT, YNNKEL (reference sequence). The V end lost 4 bases, the J end lost 1 base, and 11 bases lay between the germline ends. This CDR3 reads CASSPTSRSNQPQHF. The CDR3 bases are TGTGCCAGCAGCCCCACAAGCCGGAGCAATCAGCCCCAGCATTTT.

In nucleotides, the CDR3 is TGCAGTGCTAGAGGGAACAGCTACCAAGAGACCCAGTACTTC. Its translation: CSARGNSYQETQYF. The V call is TRBV20-1, the J call TRBJ2-5; no reliable D call. Germline V lookup: CDR1 DFQATT, CDR2 SNEGSKA (reference sequence). Trimming left V 1 base short and J 0 bases short, with 9 bases between. The CDR3 extends over 14 amino acids.

This clonotype was seen at least ten times. CDR3 nucleotides: TGTGCCATCAACCCGACAGGGGCTACATACAATGAGCAGTTCTTC. It encodes CAINPTGATYNEQFF. The chain uses TRBV10-3 and TRBJ2-1; 8 bases agree with TRBD1. Trimming removed 7 bases from V and 4 bases from J; junction bases left unmatched: 9. Germline CDR1 is ENHRY and CDR2 is SYGVKD. This CDR3 has 15 amino acids.

CDR3 residues: CASSLSGSWDEQYF. The CDR3 DNA reads TGTGCCAGCAGCTTAAGCGGGAGTTGGGACGAGCAGTACTTC. J is TRBJ2-7 and V is TRBV7-9; the match to TRBD2 covers 8 bases. Trimming took 2 bases from V and 5 from J; bases not matched to a gene: 5. Per the germline V gene, CDR1 is SEHNR and CDR2 is FQNEAQ (reference sequence). This CDR3 region has 14 residues.

The gene calls are TRBV19 and TRBJ1-5; D possibly corresponds to TRBD1 (5 bases). The CDR3 has 13 amino acids. The V and J ends lost 11 bases and 7 bases respectively, with 18 bases between them. In germline, CDR1 is LNHDA, CDR2 SQIVND (reference sequence). CDR3 coding DNA: TGTGCCGGGTCATTAGGCAGGGAACAGCCCCAGCATTTT. Translating gives CAGSLGREQPQHF.

In the case of this clonotype: No conserved phenylalanine or tryptophan ends this CDR3, so it is likely a read error. This chain links TRBV6-1 with TRBJ1-2; D possibly corresponds to TRBD1 (5 bases). The V gene lost 6 bases and the J gene lost 2 bases, with 10 bases spanning the gap. Germline lookup yields CDR1 MNHNS and CDR2 SASEGT. The CDR3 loop spans 13 amino acids. CDR3 sequence: CASSKDKNYGYTL. DNA of the CDR3: TGTGCCAGCAGCAAGGACAAAAACTATGGCTACACCCTC.

This clonotype was seen only a few times. The V and J genes are TRBV4-1 and TRBJ2-7; maybe TRBD1 (6 bases). In germline, CDR1 is MGHRA, CDR2 YSYEKL. The CDR3 is 14 residues long. Trimming shortened V by 2 bases and J by 1 base, and 9 bases separated the two germline ends. CDR3 sequence reads: CASSQKGQSYEQYF. DNA of the CDR3: TGCGCCAGCAGCCAAAAGGGACAATCCTACGAGCAGTACTTC.

This clonotype has only a few counts. The chain carries TRBV20-1 and TRBJ2-5; 11 nucleotides match TRBD1. The CDR3 is 15 residues long. Trimming at V came to 5 bases and at J to 5 bases, leaving 10 bases not matched to a gene. The germline V gene has CDR1 DFQATT and CDR2 SNEGSKA (reference sequence). CDR3 sequence (DNA): TGCAGTGCTGTTCCCGGGACAGGGGGTGGGGAGACCCAGTACTTC. Encoded protein: CSAVPGTGGGETQYF.

This clonotype appeared many times. The rearrangement uses TRBV7-7 and TRBJ2-2; the D gene could be TRBD1 or TRBD2 (5 bases each). This CDR3 region has 14 residues. Germline V CDR1 and CDR2: SSHAT, FNYEAQ (reference sequence). V was pared by 5 bases and J by 5 bases, with 12 bases between. CDR3 sequence reads: CASSTEGRTGELFF. The CDR3 DNA reads as TGTGCCAGCAGCACAGAGGGGCGGACCGGGGAGCTGTTTTTT.

V gene TRBV12-3 or TRBV12-4 combines with J gene TRBJ2-1; D not resolved. Trimming removed 7 bases at V and 8 bases at J, with 12 bases between. The CDR3 runs to 12 residues. CDR3 sequence (DNA): TGTGCCAGCACCACAAGAACGGATGAGCAGTTCTTC. Translating it yields CASTTRTDEQFF.

At least ten counts were recorded for this clonotype. J is TRBJ2-2 and V is TRBV5-1, with TRBD1 matching 7 bases. CDR1 is SGHRS and CDR2 is YFSETQ in the germline V gene. CDR3 length: 16 residues. V trimming: 0 bases; J trimming: 1 base; junction bases outside the gene matches: 3. The CDR3 protein is CASSLEQGVNTGELFF. CDR3 bases: TGCGCCAGCAGCTTGGAGCAGGGGGTGAACACCGGGGAGCTGTTTTTT.

The chain employs TRBV12-3 or TRBV12-4 and TRBJ1-3; D call uncertain. Trimming took 6 bases from V and 2 from J, leaving 14 bases between them. CDR3 size: 15 residues. The DNA of the CDR3 is TGTGCCAGCAGCTCGATTGGGCGGGCTGGAAACACCATATATTTT. Protein sequence: CASSSIGRAGNTIYF.

This clonotype was recorded at least ten times. The chain joins TRBV28 to TRBJ1-5; no clear D. The V gene lost 7 bases and the J gene lost 3 bases, with 19 bases spanning the gap. CDR1 and CDR2 from the germline V gene are MDHEN and SYDVKM. The CDR3 extends over 16 amino acids. As DNA, the CDR3 is TGTGCCAGCACTCTGAGAAACACACTTTCCAATCAGCCCCAGCATTTT. Its translation: CASTLRNTLSNQPQHF.

This clonotype has ten or more counts. The V call is TRBV27, the J call TRBJ1-1; perhaps TRBD1 as D (6 bases). The CDR3 is made up of 15 amino acids. Germline CDR1 MNHEY, CDR2 SMNVEV (reference sequence). Trimming shortened V by 2 bases and J by 5 bases, and 15 bases separated the two germline ends. CDR3 residues: CASSLNGQGRTEAFF. CDR3 DNA sequence: TGTGCCAGCAGTTTAAATGGGCAGGGGAGGACTGAAGCTTTCTTT.

The sample holds many counts of this clonotype. The J gene is TRBJ2-2, the V gene TRBV12-3 or TRBV12-4, with D unclear. The V and J ends lost 6 bases and 4 bases respectively, with 3 bases between them. The CDR3 is 11 amino acids. This CDR3 is CASRGTGELFF. CDR3 bases: TGTGCCAGCAGAGGCACCGGGGAGCTGTTTTTT.

The chain combines TRBV20-1 with TRBJ2-5; weak D call: TRBD2 (5 bases). Germline V CDR1 and CDR2: DFQATT, SNEGSKA (reference sequence). Trimming took off 1 base at V and 1 base at J, with 7 bases between the two ends. The CDR3 extends over 13 amino acids. This CDR3 is CSARGAGQETQYF. CDR3 DNA: TGCAGTGCTAGAGGTGCGGGCCAAGAGACCCAGTACTTC.

The chain couples TRBV28 to TRBJ2-1, with TRBD1 matching 9 bases. The J segment lost 6 bases and the V segment lost 5 bases, leaving 2 bases of the junction unmatched. The CDR3 has 13 amino acids. Germline CDR1 is MDHEN and CDR2 is SYDVKM. The CDR3 nucleotides read TGTGCCAGCAGTGCGGGACAGGGCAATGAGCAGTTCTTC. This encodes CASSAGQGNEQFF.